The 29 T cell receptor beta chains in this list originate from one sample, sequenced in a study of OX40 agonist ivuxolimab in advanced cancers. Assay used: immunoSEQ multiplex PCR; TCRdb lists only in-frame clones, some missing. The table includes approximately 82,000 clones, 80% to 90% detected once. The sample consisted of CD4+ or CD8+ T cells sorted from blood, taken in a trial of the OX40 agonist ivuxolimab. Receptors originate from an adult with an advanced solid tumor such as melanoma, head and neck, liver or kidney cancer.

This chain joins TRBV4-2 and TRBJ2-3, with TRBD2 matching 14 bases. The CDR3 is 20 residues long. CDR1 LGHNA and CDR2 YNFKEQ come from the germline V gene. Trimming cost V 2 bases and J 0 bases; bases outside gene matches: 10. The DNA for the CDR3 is TGTGCCAGCAGCCAAATGTCGTGGAGACTAGCGGGAGGGAGCACAGATACGCAGTATTTT. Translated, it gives CASSQMSWRLAGGSTDTQYF.

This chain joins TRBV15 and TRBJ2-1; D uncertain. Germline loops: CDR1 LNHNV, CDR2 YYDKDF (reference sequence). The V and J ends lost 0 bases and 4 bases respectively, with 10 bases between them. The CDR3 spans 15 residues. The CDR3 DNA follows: TGTGCCACCAGCAGAGACCTTCCGATGTACAATGAGCAGTTCTTC. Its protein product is CATSRDLPMYNEQFF.

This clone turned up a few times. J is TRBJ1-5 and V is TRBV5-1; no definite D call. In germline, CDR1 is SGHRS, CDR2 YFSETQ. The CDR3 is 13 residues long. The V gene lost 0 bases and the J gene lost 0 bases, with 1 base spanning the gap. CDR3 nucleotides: TGCGCCAGCAGCTTGGCTAGCAATCAGCCCCAGCATTTT. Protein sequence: CASSLASNQPQHF.

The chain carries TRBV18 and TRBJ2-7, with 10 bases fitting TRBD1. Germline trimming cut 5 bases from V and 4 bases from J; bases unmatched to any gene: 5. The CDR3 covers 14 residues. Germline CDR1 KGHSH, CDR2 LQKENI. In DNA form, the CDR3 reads TGTGCCAGCTCAACGACAGGGGGCGAGTACGAGCAGTACTTC. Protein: CASSTTGGEYEQYF.

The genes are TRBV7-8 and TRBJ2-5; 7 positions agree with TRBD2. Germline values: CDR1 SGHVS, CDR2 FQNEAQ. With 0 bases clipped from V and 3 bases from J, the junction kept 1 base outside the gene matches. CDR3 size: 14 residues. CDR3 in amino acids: CASSLAGGEETQYF. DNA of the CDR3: TGTGCCAGCAGCTTAGCGGGAGGGGAAGAGACCCAGTACTTC. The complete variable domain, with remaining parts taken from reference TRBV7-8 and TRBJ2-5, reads GAGVSQSPRYKVAKRGQDVALRCDPISGHVSLFWYQQALGQGPEFLTYFQNEAQLDKSGLPSDRFFAERPEGSVSTLKIQRTQQEDSAVYLCASSLAGGEETQYFGPGTRLLVL.

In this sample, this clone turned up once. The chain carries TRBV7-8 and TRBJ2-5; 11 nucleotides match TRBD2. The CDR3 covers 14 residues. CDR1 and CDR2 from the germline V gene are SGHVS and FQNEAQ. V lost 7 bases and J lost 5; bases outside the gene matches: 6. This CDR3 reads CASTGTSGEETQYF. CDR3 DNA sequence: TGTGCCAGCACCGGGACTAGCGGTGAGGAGACCCAGTACTTC. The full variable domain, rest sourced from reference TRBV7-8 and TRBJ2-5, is GAGVSQSPRYKVAKRGQDVALRCDPISGHVSLFWYQQALGQGPEFLTYFQNEAQLDKSGLPSDRFFAERPEGSVSTLKIQRTQQEDSAVYLCASTGTSGEETQYFGPGTRLLVL.

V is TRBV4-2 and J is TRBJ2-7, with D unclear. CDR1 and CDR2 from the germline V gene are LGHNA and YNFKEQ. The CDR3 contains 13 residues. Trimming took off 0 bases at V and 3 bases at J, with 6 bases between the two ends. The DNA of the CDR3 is TGTGCCAGCAGCCAAGATCTTCGCTACGAGCAGTACTTC. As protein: CASSQDLRYEQYF.

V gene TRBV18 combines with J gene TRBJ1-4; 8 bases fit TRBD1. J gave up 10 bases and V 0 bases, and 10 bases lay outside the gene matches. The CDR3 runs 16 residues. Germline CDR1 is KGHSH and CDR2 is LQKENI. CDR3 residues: CASSPPQGALSGKLFF. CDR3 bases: TGTGCCAGCTCACCACCGCAGGGGGCGCTTTCGGGAAAACTGTTTTTT.

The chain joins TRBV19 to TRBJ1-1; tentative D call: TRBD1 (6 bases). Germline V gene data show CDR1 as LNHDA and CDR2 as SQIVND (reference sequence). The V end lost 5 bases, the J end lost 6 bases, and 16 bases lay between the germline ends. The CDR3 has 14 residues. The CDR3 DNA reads TGTGCCAGTAGTCGACAGGTTAGGTCCCCTGAAGCTTTCTTT. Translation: CASSRQVRSPEAFF.

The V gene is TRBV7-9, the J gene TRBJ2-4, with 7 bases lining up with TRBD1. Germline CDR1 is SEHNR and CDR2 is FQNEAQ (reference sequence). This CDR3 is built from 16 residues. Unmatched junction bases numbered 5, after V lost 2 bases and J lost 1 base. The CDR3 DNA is TGTGCCAGCAGCTTACCCCTGACAGGGGCCAAAAACATTCAGTACTTC. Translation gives CASSLPLTGAKNIQYF.

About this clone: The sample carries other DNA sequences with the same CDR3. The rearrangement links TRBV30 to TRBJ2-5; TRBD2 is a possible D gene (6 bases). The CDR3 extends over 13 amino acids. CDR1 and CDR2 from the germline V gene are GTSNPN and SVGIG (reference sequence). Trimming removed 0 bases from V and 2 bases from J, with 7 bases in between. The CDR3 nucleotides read TGTGCCTGGAGTGTAGGAGGGCAAGAGACCCAGTACTTC. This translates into CAWSVGGQETQYF. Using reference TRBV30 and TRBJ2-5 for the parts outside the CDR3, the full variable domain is SQTIHQWPATLVQPVGSPLSLECTVEGTSNPNLYWYRQAAGRGLQLLFYSVGIGQISSEVPQNLSASRPQDRQFILSSKKLLLSDSGFYLCAWSVGGQETQYFGPGTRLLVL.

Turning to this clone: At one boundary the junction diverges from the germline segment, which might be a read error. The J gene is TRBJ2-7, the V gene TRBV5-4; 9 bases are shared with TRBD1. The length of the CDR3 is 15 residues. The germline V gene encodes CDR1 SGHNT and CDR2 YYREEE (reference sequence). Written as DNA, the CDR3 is TGTGCCAGCAGCCCAACCGGGACAGGGAGAGCAGGTTTTTCTTTC. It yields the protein CASSPTGTGRAGFSF.

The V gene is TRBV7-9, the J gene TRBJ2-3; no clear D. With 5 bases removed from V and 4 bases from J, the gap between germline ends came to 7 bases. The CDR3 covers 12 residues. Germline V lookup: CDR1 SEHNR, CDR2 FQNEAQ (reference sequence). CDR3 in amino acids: CASSPTADTQYF. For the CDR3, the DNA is TGTGCCAGCAGCCCTACAGCAGATACGCAGTATTTT.

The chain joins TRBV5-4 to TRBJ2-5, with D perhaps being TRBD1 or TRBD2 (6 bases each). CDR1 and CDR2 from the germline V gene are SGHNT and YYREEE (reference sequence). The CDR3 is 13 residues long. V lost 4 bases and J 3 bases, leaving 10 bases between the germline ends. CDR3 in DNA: TGTGCCAGCAGCCTGGGGGGCAAAGAGACCCAGTACTTC. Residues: CASSLGGKETQYF. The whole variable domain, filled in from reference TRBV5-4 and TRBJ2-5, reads ETGVTQSPTHLIKTRGQQVTLRCSSQSGHNTVSWYQQALGQGPQFIFQYYREEENGRGNFPPRFSGLQFPNYSSELNVNALELDDSALYLCASSLGGKETQYFGPGTRLLVL.

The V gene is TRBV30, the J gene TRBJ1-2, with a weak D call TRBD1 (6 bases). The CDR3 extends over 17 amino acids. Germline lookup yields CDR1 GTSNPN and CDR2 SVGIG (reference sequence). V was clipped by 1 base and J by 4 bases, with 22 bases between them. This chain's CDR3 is CAWSARQAGISVYGYTF. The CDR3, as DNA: TGTGCCTGGAGTGCCCGACAGGCGGGAATTAGCGTCTATGGCTACACCTTC.

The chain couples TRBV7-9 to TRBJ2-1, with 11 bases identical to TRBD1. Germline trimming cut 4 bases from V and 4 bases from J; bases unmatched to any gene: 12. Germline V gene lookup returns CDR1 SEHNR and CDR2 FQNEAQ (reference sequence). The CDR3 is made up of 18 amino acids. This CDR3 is CASSSTIRTGGNYNEQFF. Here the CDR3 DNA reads TGTGCCAGCAGCTCTACCATCCGGACAGGGGGCAATTACAATGAGCAGTTCTTC.

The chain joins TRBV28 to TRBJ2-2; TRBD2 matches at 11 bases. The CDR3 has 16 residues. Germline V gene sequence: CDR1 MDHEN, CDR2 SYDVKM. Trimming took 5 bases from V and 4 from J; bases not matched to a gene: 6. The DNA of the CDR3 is TGTGCCAGCAGTCTTAGCGGGAGGGCCGTCACCGGGGAGCTGTTTTTT. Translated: CASSLSGRAVTGELFF.

In DNA form, the CDR3 reads TGTGCCAGTACCATAAGGGACAGGGGCGCCTATGGCTACACCTTC. Amino acid sequence: CASTIRDRGAYGYTF. J is TRBJ1-2 and V is TRBV19; 10 nucleotides align to TRBD1. CDR1 is LNHDA and CDR2 is SQIVND in the germline V gene (reference sequence). The CDR3 sequence is 15 residues long. J lost 4 bases, V lost 7 bases, and 9 bases had no gene match. Using reference TRBV19 and TRBJ1-2 for the parts outside the CDR3, the full variable domain is DGGITQSPKYLFRKEGQNVTLSCEQNLNHDAMYWYRQDPGQGLRLIYYSQIVNDFQKGDIAEGYSVSREKKESFPLTVTSAQKNPTAFYLCASTIRDRGAYGYTFGSGTRLTVV.

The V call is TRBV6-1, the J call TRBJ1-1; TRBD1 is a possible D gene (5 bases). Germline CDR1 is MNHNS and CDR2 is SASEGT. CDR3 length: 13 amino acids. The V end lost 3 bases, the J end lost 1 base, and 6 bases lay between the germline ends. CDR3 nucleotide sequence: TGTGCCAGCAGTGAGAGGGGGAACACTGAAGCTTTCTTT. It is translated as CASSERGNTEAFF.

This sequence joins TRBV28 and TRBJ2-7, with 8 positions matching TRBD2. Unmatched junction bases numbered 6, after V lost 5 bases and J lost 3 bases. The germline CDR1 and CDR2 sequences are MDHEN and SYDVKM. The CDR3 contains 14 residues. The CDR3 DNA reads TGTGCCAGCAGTCCCCCGGGGGGGCACTACGAGCAGTACTTC. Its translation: CASSPPGGHYEQYF. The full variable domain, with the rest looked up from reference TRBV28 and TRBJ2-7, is DVKVTQSSRYLVKRTGEKVFLECVQDMDHENMFWYRQDPGLGLRLIYFSYDVKMKEKGDIPEGYSVSREKKERFSLILESASTNQTSMYLCASSPPGGHYEQYFGPGTRLTVT.

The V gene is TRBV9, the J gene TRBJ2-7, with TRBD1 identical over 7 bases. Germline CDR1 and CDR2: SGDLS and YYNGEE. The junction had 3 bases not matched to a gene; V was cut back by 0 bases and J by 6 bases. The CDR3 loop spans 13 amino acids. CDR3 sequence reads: CASSVGTGREQYF. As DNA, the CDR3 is TGTGCCAGCAGCGTAGGGACAGGTCGCGAGCAGTACTTC. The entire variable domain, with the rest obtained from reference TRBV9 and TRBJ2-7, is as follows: DSGVTQTPKHLITATGQRVTLRCSPRSGDLSVYWYQQSLDQGLQFLIQYYNGEERAKGNILERFSAQQFPDLHSELNLSSLELGDSALYFCASSVGTGREQYFGPGTRLTVT.

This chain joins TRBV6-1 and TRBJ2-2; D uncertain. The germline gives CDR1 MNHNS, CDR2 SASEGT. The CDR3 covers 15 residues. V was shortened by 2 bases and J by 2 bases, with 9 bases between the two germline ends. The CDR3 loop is CASSELVSNTGELFF. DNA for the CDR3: TGTGCCAGCAGTGAACTTGTCAGTAACACCGGGGAGCTGTTTTTT.

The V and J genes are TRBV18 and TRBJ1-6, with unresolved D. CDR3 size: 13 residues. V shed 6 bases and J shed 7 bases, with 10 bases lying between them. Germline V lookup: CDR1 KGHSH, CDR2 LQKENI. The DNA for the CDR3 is TGTGCCAGCTCGGGAGGTGGGAATTCACCCCTCCACTTT. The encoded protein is CASSGGGNSPLHF.

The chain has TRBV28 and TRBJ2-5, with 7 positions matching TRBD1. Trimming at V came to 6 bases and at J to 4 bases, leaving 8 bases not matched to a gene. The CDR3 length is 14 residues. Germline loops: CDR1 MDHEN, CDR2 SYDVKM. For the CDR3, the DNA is TGTGCCAGCAGCGCCGGGACAGCGTCAGAGACCCAGTACTTC. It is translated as CASSAGTASETQYF.

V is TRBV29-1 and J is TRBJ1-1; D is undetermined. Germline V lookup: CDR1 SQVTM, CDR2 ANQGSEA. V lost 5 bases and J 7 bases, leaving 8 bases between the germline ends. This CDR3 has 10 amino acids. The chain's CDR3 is CSVLGIEAFF. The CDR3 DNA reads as TGCAGCGTTCTAGGGATTGAAGCTTTCTTT.

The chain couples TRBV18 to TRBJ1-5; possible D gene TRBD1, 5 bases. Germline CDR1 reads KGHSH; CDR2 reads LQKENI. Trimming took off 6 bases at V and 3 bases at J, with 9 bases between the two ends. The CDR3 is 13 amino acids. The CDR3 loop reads CASSGGFNQPQHF. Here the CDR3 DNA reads TGTGCCAGCTCGGGGGGGTTCAATCAGCCCCAGCATTTT. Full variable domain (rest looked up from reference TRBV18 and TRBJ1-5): NAGVMQNPRHLVRRRGQEARLRCSPMKGHSHVYWYRQLPEEGLKFMVYLQKENIIDESGMPKERFSAEFPKEGPSILRIQQVVRGDSAAYFCASSGGFNQPQHFGDGTRLSIL.

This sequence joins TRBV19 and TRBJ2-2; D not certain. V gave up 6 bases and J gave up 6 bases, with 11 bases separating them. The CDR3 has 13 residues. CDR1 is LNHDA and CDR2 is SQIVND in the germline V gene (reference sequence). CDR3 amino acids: CASRLVGSGELFF. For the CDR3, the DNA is TGTGCCAGTAGGCTTGTTGGGTCCGGGGAGCTGTTTTTT.

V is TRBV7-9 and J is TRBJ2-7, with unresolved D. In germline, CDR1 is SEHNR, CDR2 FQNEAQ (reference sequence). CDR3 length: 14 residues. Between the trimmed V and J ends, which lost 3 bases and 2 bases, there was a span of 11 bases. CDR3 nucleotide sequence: TGTGCCAGCAGCTTCTTGACTGCTACCTACGAGCAGTACTTC. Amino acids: CASSFLTATYEQYF.

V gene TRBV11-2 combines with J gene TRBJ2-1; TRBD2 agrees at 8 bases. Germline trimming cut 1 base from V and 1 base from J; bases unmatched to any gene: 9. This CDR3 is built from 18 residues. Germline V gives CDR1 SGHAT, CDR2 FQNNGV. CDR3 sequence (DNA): TGTGCCAGCAGCTTAGGGGTGATAGCGGGATCGTCCTACAATGAGCAGTTCTTC. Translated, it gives CASSLGVIAGSSYNEQFF.